These T cell receptor beta chains were read from a single sample in a study of blood T cell repertoires in COVID-19. Sequenced by immunoSEQ multiplex PCR; TCRdb stores in-frame clones only, minus some. The table shows 80,000 to 100,000 clones, with around 72% occurring only once. The sequenced sample consisted of peripheral blood. The receptors shown here come from a man aged 65 to 85 with COVID-19, enrolled during active disease. The CDR3 runs from the conserved cysteine through the conserved F or W. The order of the fields is D gene, J gene, clone size, V gene, CDR3 DNA, CDR3 protein. D genes are given only for firm matches. Clone size is shown for a subset of rows, as once, few, many or a class of expanded clone.

D gene: TRBD2; J gene: TRBJ2-3; clone size: few; V gene: TRBV28; CDR3 DNA: TGTGCCAGCAGCCCTAGGCGGCTAGCGGGAGTGGAAGATACGCAGTATTTT; CDR3 protein: CASSPRRLAGVEDTQYF
D gene: NA; J gene: TRBJ2-2; clone size: once; V gene: TRBV5-1; CDR3 DNA: TGCGCCAGCAGCTTGGCACAGACCTACACCGGGGAGCTGTTTTTT; CDR3 protein: CASSLAQTYTGELFF
D gene: NA; J gene: TRBJ2-7; clone size: NA; V gene: TRBV9; CDR3 DNA: TGTGCCAGCAGCCCAGGACTTTCCCTCTACGAGCAGTACTTC; CDR3 protein: CASSPGLSLYEQYF
D gene: TRBD1; J gene: TRBJ2-7; clone size: NA; V gene: TRBV5-5; CDR3 DNA: TGTGCCAGCAGCTCCCGGACAGGGGTGGGCTACGAGCAGTACTTC; CDR3 protein: CASSSRTGVGYEQYF
D gene: NA; J gene: TRBJ2-7; clone size: NA; V gene: TRBV6-6; CDR3 DNA: TGTGCCAGCATTGATCCCCTAGCGAGAGAGCAGTACTTC; CDR3 protein: CASIDPLAREQYF
D gene: TRBD1; J gene: TRBJ1-4; clone size: few; V gene: TRBV7-8; CDR3 DNA: TGTGCCAGCAGCCACGGACAGGGTAATGAAAAACTGTTTTTT; CDR3 protein: CASSHGQGNEKLFF
D gene: NA; J gene: TRBJ2-4; clone size: NA; V gene: TRBV9; CDR3 DNA: TGTGCCAGCAGCGTAGATCCAGTCGTAGCCAAAAACATTCAGTACTTC; CDR3 protein: CASSVDPVVAKNIQYF
D gene: NA; J gene: TRBJ2-3; clone size: many; V gene: TRBV4-1; CDR3 DNA: TGCGCCAGCAGCCAAGACGCGGGTTACACAGATACGCAGTATTTT; CDR3 protein: CASSQDAGYTDTQYF
D gene: TRBD1; J gene: TRBJ1-5; clone size: NA; V gene: TRBV2; CDR3 DNA: TGTGCCAGCGTAGGGGACAGGGGTCAGCCCCAGCATTTT; CDR3 protein: CASVGDRGQPQHF
D gene: NA; J gene: TRBJ2-7; clone size: NA; V gene: TRBV4-1; CDR3 DNA: TGCGCCAGCAGCCAAGTTAGGGCAGGCGGGGACTACGAGCAGTACTTC; CDR3 protein: CASSQVRAGGDYEQYF
D gene: TRBD1; J gene: TRBJ1-4; clone size: NA; V gene: TRBV7-2; CDR3 DNA: TGTGCCAGCACTGACACCGGGACAGATGAAAAACTGTTTTTT; CDR3 protein: CASTDTGTDEKLFF
D gene: TRBD1; J gene: TRBJ1-3; clone size: NA; V gene: TRBV15; CDR3 DNA: TGTGCCACCAGTCCAGAGGACAGGGCCCTTAGCTCTGGAAACACCATATATTTT; CDR3 protein: CATSPEDRALSSGNTIYF
D gene: TRBD1; J gene: TRBJ1-5; clone size: NA; V gene: TRBV4-2; CDR3 DNA: TGTGCCAGCAGCCAAGGGACAGGGGGCGTGACGCCCCAGCATTTT; CDR3 protein: CASSQGTGGVTPQHF